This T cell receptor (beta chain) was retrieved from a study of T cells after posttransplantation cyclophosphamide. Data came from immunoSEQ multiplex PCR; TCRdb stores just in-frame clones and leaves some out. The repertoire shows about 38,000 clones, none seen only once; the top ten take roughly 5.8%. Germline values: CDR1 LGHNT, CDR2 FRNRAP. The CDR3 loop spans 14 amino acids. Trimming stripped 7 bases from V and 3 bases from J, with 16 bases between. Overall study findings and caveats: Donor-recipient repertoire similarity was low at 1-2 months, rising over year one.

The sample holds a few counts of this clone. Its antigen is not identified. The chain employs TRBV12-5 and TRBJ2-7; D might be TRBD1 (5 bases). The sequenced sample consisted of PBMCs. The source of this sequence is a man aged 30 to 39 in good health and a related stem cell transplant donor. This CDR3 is CASVGAVGYYEQYF. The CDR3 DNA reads TGTGCTAGTGTTGGGGCGGTGGGATACTACGAGCAGTACTTC.